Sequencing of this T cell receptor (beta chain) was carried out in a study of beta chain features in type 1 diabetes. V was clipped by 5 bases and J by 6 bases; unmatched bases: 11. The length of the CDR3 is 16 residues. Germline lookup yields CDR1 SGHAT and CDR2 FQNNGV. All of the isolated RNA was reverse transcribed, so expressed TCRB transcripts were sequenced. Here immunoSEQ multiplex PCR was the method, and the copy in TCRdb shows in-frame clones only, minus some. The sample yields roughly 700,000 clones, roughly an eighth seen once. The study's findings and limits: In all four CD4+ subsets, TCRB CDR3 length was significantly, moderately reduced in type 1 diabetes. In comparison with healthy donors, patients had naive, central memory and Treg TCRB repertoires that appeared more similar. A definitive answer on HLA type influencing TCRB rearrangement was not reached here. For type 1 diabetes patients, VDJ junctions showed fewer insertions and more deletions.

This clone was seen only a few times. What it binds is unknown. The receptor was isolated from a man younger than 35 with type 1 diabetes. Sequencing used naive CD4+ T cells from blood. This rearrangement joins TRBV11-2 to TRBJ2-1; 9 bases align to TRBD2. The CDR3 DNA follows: TGTGCCAGCAGCCAAATAGGGGCTAGCGGGGTCAATGAGCAGTTCTTC. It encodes CASSQIGASGVNEQFF.